This is a list of T cell receptor beta chains from one sample in a study of blood T cell repertoires in COVID-19. This table comes from immunoSEQ multiplex PCR, and its TCRdb copy is limited to in-frame clones, with some not included. The sample lists about 71,000 clones, around nine tenths occurring once. Sequencing was performed on peripheral blood. These receptors were taken from a woman aged 18-29 years with acute or convalescent COVID-19. Both conserved end residues are trimmed from each CDR3.

v_gene: TRBV6-2/TRBV6-3
j_gene: TRBJ1-4
CDR3aa: ASSFDRANEKLF

v_gene: TRBV28
j_gene: TRBJ1-4
CDR3aa: ATATTGTGREKLF

v_gene: TRBV5-3
j_gene: TRBJ1-2
CDR3aa: ARSLLGRYT

v_gene: TRBV18
j_gene: TRBJ1-1
CDR3aa: ASSPGQGNTEAF

v_gene: TRBV6-1
j_gene: TRBJ1-6
CDR3aa: ASSEGNRKGSPLH

v_gene: TRBV30
j_gene: TRBJ1-2
CDR3aa: AWSVRGFYGYT

v_gene: TRBV28
j_gene: TRBJ1-2
CDR3aa: ASSSPGTGGLMDYGYT

v_gene: TRBV21-1
j_gene: TRBJ2-6
CDR3aa: ASRGRTGTDFSGANVLT

v_gene: TRBV6-6
j_gene: TRBJ2-7
CDR3aa: ASTRGVAGFSEQY

v_gene: TRBV6-4
j_gene: TRBJ2-1
CDR3aa: ASSASPSGASYNEQF

v_gene: TRBV19
j_gene: TRBJ1-2
CDR3aa: ASKAGEYYGYT

v_gene: TRBV28
j_gene: TRBJ2-2
CDR3aa: ASRTNGELF

v_gene: TRBV6-1
j_gene: TRBJ1-2
CDR3aa: ASSETGQGGRYGYT

v_gene: TRBV12-3/TRBV12-4
j_gene: TRBJ2-7
CDR3aa: ASSFGSRYEQY

v_gene: TRBV12-3/TRBV12-4
j_gene: TRBJ2-3
CDR3aa: ASSHGGTQY

v_gene: TRBV6-1
j_gene: TRBJ1-5
CDR3aa: ASSVAGDQPQH

v_gene: TRBV5-1
j_gene: TRBJ2-3
CDR3aa: ASSLIGAPVDTQY

v_gene: TRBV6-1
j_gene: TRBJ1-2
CDR3aa: ASSDRNRGKAGYT

v_gene: TRBV6-4
j_gene: TRBJ2-1
CDR3aa: ASSDRAGSGNEQF

v_gene: TRBV28
j_gene: TRBJ1-5
CDR3aa: ASSPQTGDNQPQH

v_gene: TRBV5-1
j_gene: TRBJ2-7
CDR3aa: ASSLDSSSYEQY

v_gene: TRBV19
j_gene: TRBJ1-4
CDR3aa: ASSHRGGEKLF

v_gene: TRBV9
j_gene: TRBJ2-2
CDR3aa: ASSPQVGTGELF

v_gene: TRBV28
j_gene: TRBJ1-2
CDR3aa: ASSTSYRDRGSYGYT

v_gene: TRBV19
j_gene: TRBJ2-2
CDR3aa: ASSIVGGQGYLFAGELF

v_gene: TRBV18
j_gene: TRBJ1-2
CDR3aa: ASSLGSQTYGYT

v_gene: TRBV5-4
j_gene: TRBJ1-3
CDR3aa: ASSLGGSGNTIY

v_gene: TRBV12-3/TRBV12-4
j_gene: TRBJ1-1
CDR3aa: ASRQGGDTEAF

v_gene: TRBV28
j_gene: TRBJ1-5
CDR3aa: ASRPFAGTSNQPQH

v_gene: TRBV19
j_gene: TRBJ1-5
CDR3aa: ASSSNTNSNQPQH

v_gene: TRBV7-2
j_gene: TRBJ1-2
CDR3aa: ASSLAQNYGYT

v_gene: TRBV19
j_gene: TRBJ1-1
CDR3aa: ASSLQTGGDTEAF

v_gene: TRBV7-7
j_gene: TRBJ2-5
CDR3aa: ASSLLGTGGETQY

v_gene: TRBV6-4
j_gene: TRBJ2-3
CDR3aa: ASSASGGTDTQY

v_gene: TRBV6-2/TRBV6-3
j_gene: TRBJ1-5
CDR3aa: ASSAGQGTQPQH

v_gene: TRBV10-1
j_gene: TRBJ2-2
CDR3aa: ASSLRGGAGELF

v_gene: TRBV7-9
j_gene: TRBJ1-4
CDR3aa: ASSLVVGTENEKLF

v_gene: TRBV5-6
j_gene: TRBJ1-1
CDR3aa: ASSLKAMNTEAF

v_gene: TRBV7-9
j_gene: TRBJ1-3
CDR3aa: ASSINRGAGNTIY

v_gene: TRBV6-5
j_gene: TRBJ1-4
CDR3aa: ASSYSSGGKLF

v_gene: TRBV30
j_gene: TRBJ1-2
CDR3aa: AWSMTGGDYGYT

v_gene: TRBV12-5
j_gene: TRBJ2-3
CDR3aa: ASGLSGSTDTQY

v_gene: TRBV5-1
j_gene: TRBJ2-7
CDR3aa: ASSLAWRGNYEQY

v_gene: TRBV2
j_gene: TRBJ2-3
CDR3aa: ASRYRGGFTDTQY

v_gene: TRBV6-1
j_gene: TRBJ2-2
CDR3aa: ASSGLTGPDTGELF

v_gene: TRBV14
j_gene: TRBJ2-7
CDR3aa: ASSQRQLDEQY

v_gene: TRBV6-4
j_gene: TRBJ1-5
CDR3aa: ASSDGQVNQPQH

v_gene: TRBV10-3
j_gene: TRBJ1-6
CDR3aa: AISVGQNNSPLH

v_gene: TRBV5-1
j_gene: TRBJ2-1
CDR3aa: ASSAGTGFAWYNEQF

v_gene: TRBV19
j_gene: TRBJ1-5
CDR3aa: ASTGTGGNQPQH

v_gene: TRBV19
j_gene: TRBJ1-2
CDR3aa: ASNNPDRVGGYT

v_gene: TRBV12-3/TRBV12-4
j_gene: TRBJ1-5
CDR3aa: ASSLLNQPQH

v_gene: TRBV6-5
j_gene: TRBJ2-6
CDR3aa: ASSLTGSGANVLT

v_gene: TRBV5-6
j_gene: TRBJ2-7
CDR3aa: ASSWGQEIYEQY

v_gene: TRBV7-2
j_gene: TRBJ1-2
CDR3aa: ASSADKIYGYT

v_gene: TRBV6-5
j_gene: TRBJ1-2
CDR3aa: ASRGASRSYGYT

v_gene: TRBV27
j_gene: TRBJ2-6
CDR3aa: ASKQGASGANVLT

v_gene: TRBV4-1
j_gene: TRBJ2-1
CDR3aa: ASSRGSGDDNEQF

v_gene: TRBV25-1
j_gene: TRBJ1-6
CDR3aa: ASSESGTRNSPLH

v_gene: TRBV5-1
j_gene: TRBJ1-1
CDR3aa: ASSLSSVNTEAF